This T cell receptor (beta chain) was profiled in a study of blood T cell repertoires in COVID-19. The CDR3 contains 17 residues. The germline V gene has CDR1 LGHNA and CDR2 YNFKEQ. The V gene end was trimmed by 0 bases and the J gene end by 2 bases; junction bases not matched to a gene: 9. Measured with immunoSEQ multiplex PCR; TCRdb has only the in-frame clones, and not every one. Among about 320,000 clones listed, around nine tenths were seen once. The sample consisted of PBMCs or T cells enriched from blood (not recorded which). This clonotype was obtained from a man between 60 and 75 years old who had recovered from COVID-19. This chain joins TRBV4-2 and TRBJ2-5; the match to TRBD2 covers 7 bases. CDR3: CASSQDLGRAAQETQYF. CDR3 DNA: TGTGCCAGCAGCCAAGACTTGGGGAGGGCTGCACAAGAGACCCAGTACTTC.